A selection of T cell receptor beta chains follows, all from one sample in a study of identical twins. In TCRdb, the 5' RACE reads were re-called with MiXCR into one record per CDR3 protein. The data contain about 720,000 distinct CDR3 sequences, 18% of them singletons. This sample was shared with a second study, whose subject was T cells expressing NK-cell markers.

Input material: PBMCs. The receptors come from a woman aged 18 to 35 in good health. Both conserved end residues are part of each CDR3. The order of the fields is clone size, J gene, D gene, V gene, CDR3 DNA, CDR3 protein. The D gene is left open where the match is weak. Size is stated for part of the rows, as once, few or many counts, or as a class when the clone is expanded.

NA TRBJ2-7 NA TRBV10-3 TGTGCCAGCAAGCGGCTAGGGGCTGCCTACGGGCAGTACTTC CASKRLGAAYGQYF
NA TRBJ1-1 NA TRBV5-1 TGCGCCAGCAGCTTGGACCTGGGAGGTAACACTGAAGCTTTCTTT CASSLDLGGNTEAFF
many TRBJ1-1 TRBD1 TRBV5-1 TGCGCCAGCAGCGGACAGGGTGGAATCACTGAAGCTTTCTTT CASSGQGGITEAFF
few TRBJ1-2 NA TRBV20-1 TGCAGTGCTAGGGGGGCGAGGGACCGCGGCTATGGCTACACCTTC CSARGARDRGYGYTF
NA TRBJ1-5 NA TRBV19 TGTGCCAGTAGTATCCTGGGGCCGAATCAGCCCCAGCATTTT CASSILGPNQPQHF
NA TRBJ2-2 NA TRBV7-9 TGTGCCAGCAGCTCCCTAGGAGGCGACACCGGGGAGCTGTTTTTT CASSSLGGDTGELFF
NA TRBJ1-3 NA TRBV4-1 TGCGCCAGCACCCGTAGGGAGGAGGGGGACACCATATATTTT CASTRREEGDTIYF
NA TRBJ2-5 TRBD2 TRBV12-3/TRBV12-4 TGTGCCAGCAGCCCCGACCTAGCGGGAGGGCCGTTTCAAGAGACCCGGTACTTC CASSPDLAGGPFQETRYF
few TRBJ1-4 NA TRBV12-3/TRBV12-4 TGTGCCAGCACCCTGTCAGGGAGGGCTAATGAAAAACTGTTTTTT CASTLSGRANEKLFF
NA TRBJ2-1 TRBD2 TRBV6-5 TGTGCCAGCAGTTACGAGGCGGGAGGGCCTTACTCCCATGAGCAGTTCTTC CASSYEAGGPYSHEQFF
NA TRBJ2-1 NA TRBV12-3/TRBV12-4 TGTGTCAGCTCCGCACCTAGTGGGAATGAGCAGTTCTTC CVSSAPSGNEQFF
NA TRBJ2-4 NA TRBV12-3/TRBV12-4 TGTGCCAGCACTCTAAGAGGGGGGACCAAAAACATTCAGTACTTC CASTLRGGTKNIQYF
NA TRBJ1-1 NA TRBV29-1 TGCAGCGTGGGCAGGGGCGTACGGACTGAAGCTTTCTTT CSVGRGVRTEAFF
many TRBJ1-2 NA TRBV2 TGTGCCAGCAGGGGGGTATCATATGGCTACACCTTC CASRGVSYGYTF
few TRBJ2-7 NA TRBV27 TGTGCCAGCAGCCCGAGGGGGAGCGAGCAGTACTTC CASSPRGSEQYF
NA TRBJ2-1 TRBD2 TRBV9 TGTGCCAGCAGCGTAGCGGGAGGCCCGCCGTACAATGAGCAGTTCTTC CASSVAGGPPYNEQFF
NA TRBJ1-2 TRBD1 TRBV20-1 TGCAGTGCTCCTGAGGACAGGCCCCCTGGCTACACCTTC CSAPEDRPPGYTF
NA TRBJ2-6 TRBD1 TRBV7-2 TGTGCCAGCAGCTTACGCCCAGCACCGACAGGGGGGCTCTCTGGGGCCAACGTCCTGACTTTC CASSLRPAPTGGLSGANVLTF
few TRBJ2-1 TRBD2 TRBV6-1 TGTGCCAGCAGCTGGGGGGGTGCGGGGGGAGAGCAGTTCTTC CASSWGGAGGEQFF
NA TRBJ2-2 NA TRBV3-1 TGTGCCAGCAGCCAAGATTTAGTGGGTAGCGGAACCGGGGAGCTGTTTTTT CASSQDLVGSGTGELFF
NA TRBJ1-2 NA TRBV27 TGTGCCAGCAAGGTAGCCGCGCGTGGCTATGGCTACACCTTC CASKVAARGYGYTF
NA TRBJ2-1 NA TRBV2 TGTGCCAGCGGACGGGGCGTCGGGCTCGAGAGTGAGCAGTTCTTC CASGRGVGLESEQFF
few TRBJ2-7 TRBD2 TRBV3-1 TGTGCCAGCAGCCACATAGTGGGACTAGCGAACTCCTACGAGCAGTACTTC CASSHIVGLANSYEQYF
few TRBJ2-1 TRBD2 TRBV5-6 TGTGCCAGCAGCCCGGGACTAGCGGGAAGTAGCTCCTACAATGAGCAGTTCTTC CASSPGLAGSSSYNEQFF
NA TRBJ2-1 TRBD2 TRBV4-3 TGCGCCAGCAGCCAACTAGCGGGAGCCCTGAATGAGCAGTTCTTC CASSQLAGALNEQFF
NA TRBJ2-5 TRBD1 TRBV5-1 TGCGCCAGCAGCCTGGACAGGGGGAGTGAAGAGACCCAGTACTTC CASSLDRGSEETQYF
few TRBJ2-2 TRBD2 TRBV6-1 TGTGCCAGCGGACCCCTGACTAGCCGCACCGGGGAGCTGTTTTTT CASGPLTSRTGELFF
few TRBJ2-2 NA TRBV7-2 TGTGCCAGCAGCTTTGTTGGCGTACACGGGGAGCTGTTTTTT CASSFVGVHGELFF
few TRBJ2-1 TRBD2 TRBV12-3/TRBV12-4 TGTGCCAGCAGGTTAGCGGGAGTGGGTGAGCAGTTCTTC CASRLAGVGEQFF
NA TRBJ2-7 TRBD1 TRBV7-9 TGTGCCAGCAGCGACCGGGACAGGGGTGAAGAGCAGTACTTC CASSDRDRGEEQYF
NA TRBJ2-1 NA TRBV7-2 TGTGCCAGCAGTCCATGGGCGGACCGATTAAATGAGCAGTTCTTC CASSPWADRLNEQFF
NA TRBJ2-7 NA TRBV6-5 TGTGCCAGCAGTTACGGTGGACATTACGGCGAGCAGTACTTC CASSYGGHYGEQYF
NA TRBJ2-1 NA TRBV5-6 TGTGCCAGCATCGAATTAACGGGACTCTCTTACAATGAGCAGTTCTTC CASIELTGLSYNEQFF
NA TRBJ2-1 NA TRBV5-1 TGCGCCAGCAGCTACCAAGATCCTGTATTACGCAATGAGCAGTTCTTC CASSYQDPVLRNEQFF
NA TRBJ1-1 NA TRBV7-8 TGTGCCAGCAGCTTAGTTTTAAAGAACACTGAAGCTTTCTTT CASSLVLKNTEAFF
NA TRBJ1-1 NA TRBV7-9 TGTGCCAGCAGGAGTGTGAGGGGCACTGAAGCTTTCTTT CASRSVRGTEAFF
few TRBJ2-1 TRBD2 TRBV20-1 TGCAGTGCTAGGGCCGGGACTAGCGTATACAATGAGCAGTTCTTC CSARAGTSVYNEQFF
NA TRBJ2-1 TRBD2 TRBV9 TGTGCCAGCACAGCGGGGGAATACAATGAGCAGTTCTTC CASTAGEYNEQFF
few TRBJ2-1 TRBD2 TRBV29-1 TGCAGGGGGACTAGCGAGCACAATGAGCAGTTCTTC CRGTSEHNEQFF
NA TRBJ2-2 TRBD1 TRBV6-5 TGTGCCAGCAGTTCCCAAGGACAGGGTTTGACCGGGGAGCTGTTTTTT CASSSQGQGLTGELFF
few TRBJ2-7 TRBD1 TRBV20-1 TGCAGTGCGAGGGGACAGGGGAGCTCCTACGAGCAGTACTTC CSARGQGSSYEQYF
NA TRBJ2-7 TRBD1 TRBV15 TGTGCCACCAGCAGTGGACCGGGACAGGGATGGTCCTACGAGCAGTACTTC CATSSGPGQGWSYEQYF
few TRBJ2-3 TRBD2 TRBV7-9 TGTGCCAGCAGCTTCCTAGCGGGAGTCATAGATACGCAGTATTTT CASSFLAGVIDTQYF
few TRBJ2-1 NA TRBV7-3 TGTGCCAGCAGCCCCGTTGCGGGGAGTAATGAGCAGTTCTTC CASSPVAGSNEQFF
few TRBJ2-3 TRBD2 TRBV7-9 TGTGCCAGCAGAACCGCTAGCGGGCCCAGCACAGATACGCAGTATTTT CASRTASGPSTDTQYF
NA TRBJ2-5 NA TRBV6-1 TGTGCCAGCATTGAAGCTGTCTACCAAGAGACCCAGTACTTC CASIEAVYQETQYF
few TRBJ2-3 NA TRBV15 TGTGCCACCAGCAGATCACCTCAGGGCCCTAGCACAGATACGCAGTATTTT CATSRSPQGPSTDTQYF
NA TRBJ2-7 NA TRBV14 TGTGCCAGCAGCCAAGGGGCAGGATCATACTTC CASSQGAGSYF